This TCR beta chain was profiled in a study of cytomegalovirus exposure and HLA in healthy donors. Overall study results and limits: Most of the TCR beta V segments (in an earlier analysis) were productive either about 87% or about 30% of the time. Later analysis reportedly placed an Asian-associated ancestry cluster below the roughly 700-donor mean in N-insertions. Reported findings show TCR beta sequences accurately forecast HLA-A and HLA-B alleles in most subjects. Across donors, most TCRs were seen rarely, yet some public ones were widespread.

Primers for the PCR totalled 60 Vbeta and 13 Jbeta. Method: immunoSEQ multiplex PCR; TCRdb's copy keeps in-frame clones and lacks some. Found here are 85,000 to 110,000 clones, roughly three quarters of them singletons; the top ten hold over 9%. CDR3 size: 15 residues. Looked up from germline, CDR1 is LNHNV and CDR2 is YYDKDF (reference sequence). Trimming took off 0 bases at V and 4 bases at J, with 9 bases between the two ends. Worth noting for this clone: Its target is not known.

This chain connects TRBV15 to TRBJ1-4, with D perhaps matching TRBD1 (6 bases). The sequenced sample consisted of PBMCs. The clonotype was recovered from a woman aged 18-29 years in good health and CMV-seropositive. CDR3 coding DNA: TGTGCCACCAGCAGAGATACAGGGATTAATGAAAAACTGTTTTTT. Translated: CATSRDTGINEKLFF.